The entry below describes one TCR beta chain. What it recognizes is unknown. Germline is not matched at one junction end, which may reflect a read error. Every isolated RNA sample was fully reverse transcribed, so sequencing captured expressed TCRB transcripts. Some clones are missing from TCRdb's copy, which holds only in-frame ones; the method was immunoSEQ multiplex PCR. The sample carries a few hundred thousand clones, around 10% recorded once. Via CD45RO/CCR7/CD25/CD127/CD95/CD27, cells of the CD4+ naive, central memory, regulatory and stem cell-like memory subsets were sorted. The data derive from a study of beta chain features in type 1 diabetes. In the study overall: Sorted cells from all samples, numbering over 85,000,000, were examined. Whole-study findings and limits: In every one of the four CD4+ subsets, TCRB CDR3s were moderately but significantly shorter in Type 1 diabetes patients. No resolution was reached here on whether HLA type influences TCRB rearrangement.

The CDR3 runs 13 residues. Germline lookup yields CDR1 SGHTA and CDR2 FQGNSA. The V gene is TRBV7-2, the J gene TRBJ2-7, with D tentatively TRBD2 (6 bases). The sequencing input was central memory CD4+ T cells from blood. The receptor was isolated from a man aged 25-45 years with type 1 diabetes. This CDR3 is CASSLAMRDEQYF. The CDR3 bases are TGTGCCAGCAGCCTAGCGATGAGAGACGAGCAGTACTTC.